This T cell receptor beta chain stems from a study of blood T cell repertoires in COVID-19. The wider study: Acute-phase and convalescent COVID-19 samples originated in the United States, Italy and Spain. T cells, B-cell-depleted T cells, or PBMCs supplied cDNA or gDNA.

Per the original methods: Cell counts per sample came from amplifying reference gene primers. The assay was immunoSEQ multiplex PCR, and TCRdb's table has in-frame clones only and misses some. Clone size and V and J calls were adopted from that table, with D and trimming inferred from the DNA. The sample has about 270,000 clones, approximately 81% seen once. This clone came up a few times. V trimming: 3 bases; J trimming: 6 bases; junction bases outside the gene matches: 4. The CDR3 loop spans 14 amino acids. Germline V gene data show CDR1 as SNHLY and CDR2 as FYNNEI. The sequence derives from a woman under 30 with acute or convalescent COVID-19. The sequencing input was peripheral blood. The chain is built from TRBV2 and TRBJ1-5; 8 bases match TRBD1. The CDR3 bases are TGTGCCAGCAGTGATGGACAGGGTTTTCAGCCCCAGCATTTT. This codes for CASSDGQGFQPQHF.